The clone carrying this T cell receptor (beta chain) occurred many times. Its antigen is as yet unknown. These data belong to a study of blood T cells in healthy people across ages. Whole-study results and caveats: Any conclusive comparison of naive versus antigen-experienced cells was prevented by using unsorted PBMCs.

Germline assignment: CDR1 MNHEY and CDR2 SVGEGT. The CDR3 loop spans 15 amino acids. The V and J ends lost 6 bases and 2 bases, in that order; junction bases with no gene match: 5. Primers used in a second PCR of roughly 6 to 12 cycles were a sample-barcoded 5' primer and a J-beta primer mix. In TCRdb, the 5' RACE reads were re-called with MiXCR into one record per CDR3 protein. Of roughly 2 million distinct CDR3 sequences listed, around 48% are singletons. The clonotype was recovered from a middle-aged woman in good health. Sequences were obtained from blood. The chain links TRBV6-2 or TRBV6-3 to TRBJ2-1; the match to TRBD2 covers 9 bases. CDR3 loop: CASRPSGGTYNEQFF. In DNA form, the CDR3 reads TGTGCCAGCAGGCCGAGCGGGGGGACCTACAATGAGCAGTTCTTC.